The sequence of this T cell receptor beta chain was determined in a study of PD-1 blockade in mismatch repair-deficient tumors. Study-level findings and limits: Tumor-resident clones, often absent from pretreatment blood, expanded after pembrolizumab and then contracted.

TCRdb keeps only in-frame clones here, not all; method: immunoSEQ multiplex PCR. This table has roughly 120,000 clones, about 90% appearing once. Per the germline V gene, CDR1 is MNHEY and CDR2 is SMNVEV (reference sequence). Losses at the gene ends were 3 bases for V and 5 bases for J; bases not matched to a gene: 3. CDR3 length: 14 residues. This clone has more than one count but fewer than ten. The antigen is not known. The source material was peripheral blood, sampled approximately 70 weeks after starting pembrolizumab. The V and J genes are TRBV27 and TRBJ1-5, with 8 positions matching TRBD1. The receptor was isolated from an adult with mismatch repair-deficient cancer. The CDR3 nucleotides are TGTGCCAGCAGTTTTTACAGGGGGGATCAGCCCCAGCATTTT. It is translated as CASSFYRGDQPQHF.